This entry features one TCR beta chain sequence. This entry is derived from a study of T cell changes during pregnancy in multiple sclerosis. Assay used: immunoSEQ multiplex PCR; TCRdb lists only in-frame clones, some missing. The profile covers roughly 87,000 clones, with about 90% appearing a single time and around 3.4% taken by the ten largest. This CDR3 has 19 amino acids. Germline CDR1 reads LNHDA; CDR2 reads SQIVND (reference sequence). V shed 0 bases, J shed 5 bases, and the junction held 15 bases outside the gene matches. The TCR originated in a female donor in good health, serving as a control in a pregnancy study. Some clones in this sample may be carry-over from other donors' samples. This sample comprised PBMCs, obtained in the first trimester of pregnancy. The V call is TRBV19, the J call TRBJ2-2; TRBD2 agrees at 7 bases. In DNA form, the CDR3 reads TGTGCCAGTAGTATAGATCGGGTCAGCGGGAAGTTGTCGACCGGGGAGCTGTTTTTT. Translation gives CASSIDRVSGKLSTGELFF.